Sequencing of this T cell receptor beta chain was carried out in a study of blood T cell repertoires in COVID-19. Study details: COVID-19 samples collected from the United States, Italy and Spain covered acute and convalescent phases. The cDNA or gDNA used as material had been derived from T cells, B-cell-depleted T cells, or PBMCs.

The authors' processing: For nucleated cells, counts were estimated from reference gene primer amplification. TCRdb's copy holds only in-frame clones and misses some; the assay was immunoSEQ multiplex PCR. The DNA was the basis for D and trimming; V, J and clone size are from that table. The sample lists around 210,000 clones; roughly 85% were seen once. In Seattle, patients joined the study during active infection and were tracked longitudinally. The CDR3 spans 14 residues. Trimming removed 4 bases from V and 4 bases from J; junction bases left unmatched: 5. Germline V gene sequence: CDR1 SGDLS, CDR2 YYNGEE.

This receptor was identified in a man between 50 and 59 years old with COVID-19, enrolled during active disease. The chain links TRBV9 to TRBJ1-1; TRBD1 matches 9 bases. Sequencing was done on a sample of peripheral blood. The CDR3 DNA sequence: TGTGCCAGCAGCTCAACAGGGGGCCGCACTGAAGCTTTCTTT. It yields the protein CASSSTGGRTEAFF.